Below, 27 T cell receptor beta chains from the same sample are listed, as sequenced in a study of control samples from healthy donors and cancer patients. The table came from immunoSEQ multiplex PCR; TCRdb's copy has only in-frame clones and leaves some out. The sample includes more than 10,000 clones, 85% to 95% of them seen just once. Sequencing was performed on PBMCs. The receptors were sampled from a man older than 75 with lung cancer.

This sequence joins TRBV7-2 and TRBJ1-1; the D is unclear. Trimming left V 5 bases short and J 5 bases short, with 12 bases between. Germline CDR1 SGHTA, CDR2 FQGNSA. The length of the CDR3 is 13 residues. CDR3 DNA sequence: TGTGCCAGCAGCCTACCCTCGGGAACTGAAGCTTTCTTT. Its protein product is CASSLPSGTEAFF.

The CDR3 here is CASSQQTSGANVLTF. The CDR3 DNA sequence: TGTGCCAGCAGTCAACAAACCTCTGGGGCCAACGTCCTGACTTTC. The chain uses TRBV2 and TRBJ2-6; D ambiguous. The length of the CDR3 is 15 residues. Germline V CDR1 and CDR2: SNHLY, FYNNEI. Trimming removed 5 bases from V and 0 bases from J, with 8 bases in between.

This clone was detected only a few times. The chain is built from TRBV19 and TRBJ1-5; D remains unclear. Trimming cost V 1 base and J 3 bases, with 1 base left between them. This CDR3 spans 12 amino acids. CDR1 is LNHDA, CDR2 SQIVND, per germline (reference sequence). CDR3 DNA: TGTGCCAGTAGTATAGCCAATCAGCCCCAGCATTTT. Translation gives CASSIANQPQHF.

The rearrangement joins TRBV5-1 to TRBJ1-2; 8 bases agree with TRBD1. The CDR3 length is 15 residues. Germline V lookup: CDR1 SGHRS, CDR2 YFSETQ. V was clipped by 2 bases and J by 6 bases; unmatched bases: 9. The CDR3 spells CASSFSGGVPDGYTF. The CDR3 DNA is TGCGCCAGCAGCTTTTCAGGGGGCGTGCCGGATGGCTACACCTTC.

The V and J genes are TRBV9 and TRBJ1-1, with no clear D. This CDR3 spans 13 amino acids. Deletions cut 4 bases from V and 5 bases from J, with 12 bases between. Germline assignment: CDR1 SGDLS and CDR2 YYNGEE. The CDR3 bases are TGTGCCAGCAGCTCCCGCGTAGGAACTGAAGCTTTCTTT. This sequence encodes CASSSRVGTEAFF.

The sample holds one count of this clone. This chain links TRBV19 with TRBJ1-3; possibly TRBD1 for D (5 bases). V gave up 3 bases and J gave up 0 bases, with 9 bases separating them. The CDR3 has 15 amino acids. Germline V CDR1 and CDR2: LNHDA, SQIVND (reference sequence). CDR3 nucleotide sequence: TGTGCCAGTAGTATTCAGGGATTCTCTGGAAACACCATATATTTT. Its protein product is CASSIQGFSGNTIYF. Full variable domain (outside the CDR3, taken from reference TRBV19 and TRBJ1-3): DGGITQSPKYLFRKEGQNVTLSCEQNLNHDAMYWYRQDPGQGLRLIYYSQIVNDFQKGDIAEGYSVSREKKESFPLTVTSAQKNPTAFYLCASSIQGFSGNTIYFGEGSWLTVV.

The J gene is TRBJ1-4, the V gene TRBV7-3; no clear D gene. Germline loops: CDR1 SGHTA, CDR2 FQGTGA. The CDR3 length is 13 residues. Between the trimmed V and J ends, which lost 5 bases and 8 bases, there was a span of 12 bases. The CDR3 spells CASSRLLGEKLFF. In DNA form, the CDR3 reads TGTGCCAGCAGCCGGCTCCTGGGGGAAAAACTGTTTTTT.

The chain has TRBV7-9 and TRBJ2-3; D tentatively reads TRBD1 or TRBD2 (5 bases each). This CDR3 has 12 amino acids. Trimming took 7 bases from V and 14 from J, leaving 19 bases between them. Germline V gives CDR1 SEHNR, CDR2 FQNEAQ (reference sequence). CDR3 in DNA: TGTGCCAGCACCCAGTGGGACCCTTTGTGGTATTTT. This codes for CASTQWDPLWYF. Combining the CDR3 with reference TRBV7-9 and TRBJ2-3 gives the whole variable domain DTGVSQNPRHKITKRGQNVTFRCDPISEHNRLYWYRQTLGQGPEFLTYFQNEAQLEKSRLLSDRFSAERPKGSFSTLEIQRTEQGDSAMYLCASTQWDPLWYFGPGTRLTVL.

In nucleotides, the CDR3 is TGTGCCAGCAGCTCCCCGGGACAGGGGGGACTGAACACTGAAGCTTTCTTT. Translation: CASSSPGQGGLNTEAFF. The chain combines TRBV5-4 with TRBJ1-1; 11 nucleotides line up with TRBD1. The CDR3 is made up of 17 amino acids. Trimming took 3 bases from V and 0 from J; bases not matched to a gene: 7. Germline V gene lookup returns CDR1 SGHNT and CDR2 YYREEE (reference sequence).

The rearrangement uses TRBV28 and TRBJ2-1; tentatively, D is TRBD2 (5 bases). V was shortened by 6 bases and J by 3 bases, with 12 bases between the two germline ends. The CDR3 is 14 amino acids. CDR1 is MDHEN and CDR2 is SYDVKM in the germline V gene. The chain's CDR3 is CASSPAAGYNEQFF. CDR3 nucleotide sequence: TGTGCCAGCAGCCCCGCCGCGGGCTACAATGAGCAGTTCTTC. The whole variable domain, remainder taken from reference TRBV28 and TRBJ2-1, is DVKVTQSSRYLVKRTGEKVFLECVQDMDHENMFWYRQDPGLGLRLIYFSYDVKMKEKGDIPEGYSVSREKKERFSLILESASTNQTSMYLCASSPAAGYNEQFFGPGTRLTVL.

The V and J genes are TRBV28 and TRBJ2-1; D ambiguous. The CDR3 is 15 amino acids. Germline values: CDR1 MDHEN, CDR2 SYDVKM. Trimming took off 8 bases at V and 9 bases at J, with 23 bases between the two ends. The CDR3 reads CASGWGSGLTIEQFF. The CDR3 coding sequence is TGTGCCAGCGGTTGGGGATCGGGTTTGACAATTGAGCAGTTCTTC.

This CDR3 reads CASSPQGGETQYF. Here the CDR3 DNA reads TGTGCCAGCAGTCCTCAGGGAGGCGAGACCCAGTACTTC. This chain joins TRBV6-5 and TRBJ2-5; TRBD2 is a possible D gene (6 bases). This CDR3 spans 13 amino acids. Germline CDR1 is MNHEY and CDR2 is SVGAGI. The V gene lost 5 bases and the J gene lost 5 bases, with 12 bases spanning the gap.

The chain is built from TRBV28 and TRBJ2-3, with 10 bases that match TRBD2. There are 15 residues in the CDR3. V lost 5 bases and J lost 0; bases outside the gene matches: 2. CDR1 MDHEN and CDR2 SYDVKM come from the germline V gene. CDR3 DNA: TGTGCCAGCAGTGTAGCGGGGGGAAGCACAGATACGCAGTATTTT. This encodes CASSVAGGSTDTQYF.

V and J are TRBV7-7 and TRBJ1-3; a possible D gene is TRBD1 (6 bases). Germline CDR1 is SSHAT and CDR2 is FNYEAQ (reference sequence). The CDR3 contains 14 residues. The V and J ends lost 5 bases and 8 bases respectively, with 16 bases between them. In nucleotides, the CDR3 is TGTGCCAGCAGCCAGGGGATACAGGGATACACCATATATTTT. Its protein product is CASSQGIQGYTIYF.

The CDR3: CASSFQGNYGYTF. CDR3 nucleotides: TGTGCCAGCAGCTTCCAGGGAAACTATGGCTACACCTTC. This chain uses TRBV13 with TRBJ1-2; TRBD1 might be the D (5 bases). Germline-derived CDR1 and CDR2 are PRHDT and FYEKMQ (reference sequence). V shed 3 bases and J shed 2 bases, with 7 bases lying between them. There are 13 residues in the CDR3.

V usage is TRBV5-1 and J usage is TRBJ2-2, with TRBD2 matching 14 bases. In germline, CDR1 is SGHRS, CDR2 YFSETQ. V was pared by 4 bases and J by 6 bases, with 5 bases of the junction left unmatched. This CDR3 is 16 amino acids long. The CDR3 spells CASSGLAGGTAGELFF. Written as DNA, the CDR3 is TGCGCCAGCAGCGGACTAGCGGGGGGAACCGCCGGGGAGCTGTTTTTT.

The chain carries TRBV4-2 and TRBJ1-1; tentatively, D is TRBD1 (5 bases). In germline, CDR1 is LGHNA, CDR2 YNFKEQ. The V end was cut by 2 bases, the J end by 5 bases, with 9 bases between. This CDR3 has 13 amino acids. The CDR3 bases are TGTGCCAGCAGCCAATGGGGCAGGACTGAAGCTTTCTTT. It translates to CASSQWGRTEAFF.

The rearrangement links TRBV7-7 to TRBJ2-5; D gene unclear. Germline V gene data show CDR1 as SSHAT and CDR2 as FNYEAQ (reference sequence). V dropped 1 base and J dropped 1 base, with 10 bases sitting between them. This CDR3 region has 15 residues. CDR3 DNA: TGTGCCAGCAGCTTAGGTGGCGTGCTCCAAGAGACCCAGTACTTC. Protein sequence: CASSLGGVLQETQYF.

In DNA, the CDR3 is TGCAGCGTTGAACGCGAGGGCCAGGGGCAGTACTTC. Translated: CSVEREGQGQYF. The chain employs TRBV29-1 and TRBJ2-7, with D perhaps assigned TRBD1 or TRBD2 (5 bases each). Trimming took off 2 bases at V and 9 bases at J, with 14 bases between the two ends. The CDR3 covers 12 residues. Germline CDR1 SQVTM, CDR2 ANQGSEA.

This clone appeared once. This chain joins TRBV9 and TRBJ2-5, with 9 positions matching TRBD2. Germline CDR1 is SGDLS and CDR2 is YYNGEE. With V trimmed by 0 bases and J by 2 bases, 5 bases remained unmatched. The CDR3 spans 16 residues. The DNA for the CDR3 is TGTGCCAGCAGCGTAGGTAGCGGGGGAGCTCAAGAGACCCAGTACTTC. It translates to CASSVGSGGAQETQYF.

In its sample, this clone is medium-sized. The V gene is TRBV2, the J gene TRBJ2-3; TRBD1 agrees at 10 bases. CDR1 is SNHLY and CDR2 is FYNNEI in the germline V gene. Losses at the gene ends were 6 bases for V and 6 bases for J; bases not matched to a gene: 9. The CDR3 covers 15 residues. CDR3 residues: CASSNSGTGADTQYF. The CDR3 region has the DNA TGTGCCAGCAGCAACTCCGGGACAGGGGCGGATACGCAGTATTTT.

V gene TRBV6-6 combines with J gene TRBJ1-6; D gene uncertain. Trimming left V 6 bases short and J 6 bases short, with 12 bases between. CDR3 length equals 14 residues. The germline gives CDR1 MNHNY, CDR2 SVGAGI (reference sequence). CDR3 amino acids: CASSPDGPNSPLHF. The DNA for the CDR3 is TGTGCCAGCAGCCCGGACGGACCTAATTCACCCCTCCACTTT.

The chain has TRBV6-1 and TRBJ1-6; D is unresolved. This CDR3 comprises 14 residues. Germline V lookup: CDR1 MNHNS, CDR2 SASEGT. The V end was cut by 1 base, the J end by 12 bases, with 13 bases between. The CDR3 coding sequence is TGTGCCAGCAGTGAAGGGCAGGCCACGGGACCCCTCCACTTT. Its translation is CASSEGQATGPLHF.

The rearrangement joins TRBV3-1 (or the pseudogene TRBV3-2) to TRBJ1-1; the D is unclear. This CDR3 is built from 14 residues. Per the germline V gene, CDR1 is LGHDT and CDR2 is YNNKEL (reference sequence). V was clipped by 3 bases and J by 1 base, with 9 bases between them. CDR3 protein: CASSQTRTNTEAFF. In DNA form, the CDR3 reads TGTGCCAGCAGCCAGACCCGGACGAACACTGAAGCTTTCTTT.

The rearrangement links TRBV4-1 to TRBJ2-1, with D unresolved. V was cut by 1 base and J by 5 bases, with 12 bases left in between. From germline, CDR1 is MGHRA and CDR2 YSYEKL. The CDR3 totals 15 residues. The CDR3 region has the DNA TGCGCCAGCAGCCAAGTTACGACGCAGGACAATGAGCAGTTCTTC. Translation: CASSQVTTQDNEQFF.

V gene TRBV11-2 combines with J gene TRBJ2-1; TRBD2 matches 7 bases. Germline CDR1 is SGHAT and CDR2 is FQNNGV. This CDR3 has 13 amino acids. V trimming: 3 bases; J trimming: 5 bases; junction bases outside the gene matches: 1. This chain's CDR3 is CASSFSGDNEQFF. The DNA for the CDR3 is TGTGCCAGCAGCTTCAGCGGGGACAATGAGCAGTTCTTC. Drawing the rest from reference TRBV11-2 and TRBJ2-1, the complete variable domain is EAGVAQSPRYKIIEKRQSVAFWCNPISGHATLYWYQQILGQGPKLLIQFQNNGVVDDSQLPKDRFSAERLKGVDSTLKIQPAKLEDSAVYLCASSFSGDNEQFFGPGTRLTVL.

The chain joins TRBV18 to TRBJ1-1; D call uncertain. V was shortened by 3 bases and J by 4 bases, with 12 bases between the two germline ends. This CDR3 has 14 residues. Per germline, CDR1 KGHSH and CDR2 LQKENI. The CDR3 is CASSPRLEGTEAFF. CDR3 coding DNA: TGTGCCAGCTCACCCCGGTTGGAAGGCACTGAAGCTTTCTTT.